This T cell receptor (beta chain) was sequenced for a study of human T cells and chemical hapten exposure. Background on the study: Small discrepancies in pooled library volume mainly accounted for the varying TCR yields per sample. Regarding the study as a whole: TCRs at high frequency, those above 1 in 1000, did not change with DPC sensitization.

V was clipped by 4 bases and J by 1 base; unmatched bases: 7. Germline assignment: CDR1 SGHNT and CDR2 YYREEE (reference sequence). The CDR3 sequence is 15 residues long. The library labeled individual cDNA molecules by adding unique molecular identifiers to them. As originally analysed: Samples held a median of around 92,000 TCRs, range about 23,224–700,000. One entry per CDR3 protein results from TCRdb running MiXCR on the RACE reads. These V and J calls rely on TCRdb rather than the paper's analysis. The profile covers 50,000 to 70,000 distinct CDR3 sequences, with around 6.1% appearing a single time and under 4.5% taken by the ten largest. Stated time point: healthy volunteer bleed at 6 weeks. The starting material, unfractionated whole blood, was used for total RNA extraction. Regarding this clonotype: The antigen is unknown.

Sequences were obtained from whole blood. This TCR came from a female donor in good health. Some clones in this sample may be carry-over from other donors' samples. V is TRBV5-4 and J is TRBJ2-5, with TRBD1 identical over 7 bases. The CDR3 region is CASSPQTGRQETQYF. The CDR3 coding sequence is TGTGCCAGCAGCCCACAGACAGGGCGCCAAGAGACCCAGTACTTC. Looking up the rest from reference TRBV5-4 and TRBJ2-5 gives the full variable domain: ETGVTQSPTHLIKTRGQQVTLRCSSQSGHNTVSWYQQALGQGPQFIFQYYREEENGRGNFPPRFSGLQFPNYSSELNVNALELDDSALYLCASSPQTGRQETQYFGPGTRLLVL.